The clone carrying this TCR beta chain appeared a few times. The data were obtained in a study of blood T cells in healthy people across ages. Through a sample-barcoded 5' primer and a J-beta primer mix, a second PCR was run for roughly 7 to 11 cycles. TCRdb reprocessed the 5' RACE reads with MiXCR, giving one entry per CDR3 protein. The sample comprises about 560,000 distinct CDR3 sequences, 25% to 35% of which are singletons, and approximately 3.7% rests with the top ten. Losses at the gene ends were 8 bases for V and 8 bases for J; bases not matched to a gene: 19. Germline V gene lookup returns CDR1 DFQATT and CDR2 SNEGSKA (reference sequence). This CDR3 comprises 15 residues. These same data were also listed under a study on T cells of mothers and their children. That report adds: Donation was provided by three healthy Caucasian mothers along with their six children. Researchers report slightly higher, though non-significant, overlap in related mother-child pairs than in unrelated pairs.

The receptor comes from a boy between 2 and 10 years old in good health. The sample consisted of blood. V is TRBV20-1 and J is TRBJ1-2; TRBD1 agrees at 8 bases. The DNA of the CDR3 is TGCAGTACCTGGGACAGGAGGGGACTTATTTCCGGCTACACCTTC. Amino acids: CSTWDRRGLISGYTF.